A single sample is the source of the 18 T cell receptor beta chains below, sequenced in a study of cytomegalovirus exposure and HLA in healthy donors. TCRdb keeps only in-frame clones here, not all; method: immunoSEQ multiplex PCR. The table lists roughly 310,000 clones, nearly 90% of them singletons. Sequencing used PBMCs. The receptor source for this set is a young man in good health and CMV-seronegative.

The chain carries TRBV6-5 and TRBJ2-5; TRBD1 matches at 7 bases. The CDR3 consists of 15 residues. V dropped 0 bases and J dropped 5; count of bases not matched to a gene: 6. From germline, CDR1 is MNHEY and CDR2 SVGAGI. Here the CDR3 DNA reads TGTGCCAGCAGTTACTCGACAGGGATTCGGGAGACCCAGTACTTC. Translation gives CASSYSTGIRETQYF.

The chain links TRBV6-6 to TRBJ2-2; 10 bases agree with TRBD2. CDR3 length equals 14 residues. The V segment lost 6 bases and the J segment 5 bases; nucleotides outside the gene matches: 3. Per the germline V gene, CDR1 is MNHNY and CDR2 is SVGAGI (reference sequence). The CDR3 bases are TGTGCCAGCAGCAGCGGGGGGGCTACCGGGGAGCTGTTTTTT. It translates to CASSSGGATGELFF.

V is TRBV7-2 and J is TRBJ2-3, with 7 nucleotides matching TRBD2. The V and J ends lost 8 bases and 3 bases, in that order; junction bases with no gene match: 8. Germline V gene sequence: CDR1 SGHTA, CDR2 FQGNSA. The CDR3 has 14 amino acids. CDR3 amino acids: CASPPWGGTDTQYF. CDR3 nucleotide sequence: TGTGCCAGCCCCCCGTGGGGGGGAACAGATACGCAGTATTTT.

In its sample, this clone was seen once. The chain couples TRBV5-1 to TRBJ2-1; 11 nucleotides agree with TRBD2. Germline CDR1 reads SGHRS; CDR2 reads YFSETQ. J was trimmed by 1 base and V by 2 bases; bases with no gene match: 2. The CDR3 has 16 residues. For the CDR3, the DNA is TGCGCCAGCAGCTTACTAGCGGGGGCATCCTACAATGAGCAGTTCTTC. This encodes CASSLLAGASYNEQFF.

The rearrangement joins TRBV4-1 to TRBJ1-3; D is perhaps TRBD1 (5 bases). With 1 base removed from V and 2 bases from J, the gap between germline ends came to 12 bases. Germline CDR1 and CDR2: MGHRA and YSYEKL. The CDR3 extends over 16 amino acids. CDR3 bases: TGCGCCAGCAGCCAAGCGGGGGGTGGTGCTGGAAACACCATATATTTT. Its protein product is CASSQAGGGAGNTIYF.

This chain links TRBV27 with TRBJ2-7, with a possible D match to TRBD1 (6 bases). Germline values: CDR1 MNHEY, CDR2 SMNVEV (reference sequence). Trimming pared 5 bases from V and 3 bases from J, leaving 14 bases between. The CDR3 runs 14 residues. CDR3 loop: CASSPRGQYYEQYF. In DNA form, the CDR3 reads TGTGCCAGCAGTCCCCGAGGACAGTACTACGAGCAGTACTTC.

This clone was seen only once. This rearrangement joins TRBV10-2 to TRBJ1-6; D uncertain. V gave up 3 bases and J gave up 3 bases, with 6 bases separating them. The CDR3 sequence is 14 residues long. CDR1 is WSHSY and CDR2 is SAAADI in the germline V gene. CDR3 amino acids: CASSDTHYNSPLHF. In DNA, the CDR3 is TGCGCCAGCAGTGACACTCACTATAATTCACCCCTCCACTTT.

This rearrangement joins TRBV5-1 to TRBJ1-6; D is unresolved. CDR3 length: 14 amino acids. From germline, CDR1 is SGHRS and CDR2 YFSETQ. V was shortened by 2 bases and J by 10 bases, with 13 bases between the two germline ends. CDR3 DNA sequence: TGCGCCAGCAGCTTCTCAGGCGAAAACTCACCCCTCCACTTT. Its translation: CASSFSGENSPLHF.

V is TRBV5-5 and J is TRBJ1-3, with D possibly being TRBD1 (5 bases). CDR3 length: 16 amino acids. CDR1 and CDR2 from the germline V gene are SGHKS and YYEKEE (reference sequence). Trimming left V 0 bases short and J 2 bases short, with 12 bases between. The CDR3 sequence: CASSLAPGLPGNTIYF. CDR3 in DNA: TGTGCCAGCAGCTTGGCCCCAGGGCTCCCTGGAAACACCATATATTTT.

The J gene is TRBJ1-4, the V gene TRBV18; 7 positions match TRBD1. J lost 13 bases, V lost 5 bases, and 7 bases had no gene match. This CDR3 region has 12 residues. Germline V gene sequence: CDR1 KGHSH, CDR2 LQKENI. For the CDR3, the DNA is TGTGCCAGCTCATCGGGACAGTCAATACTGTTTTTT. This translates into CASSSGQSILFF.

The V gene is TRBV7-9, the J gene TRBJ2-2; 8 bases agree with TRBD1. Germline-derived CDR1 and CDR2 are SEHNR and FQNEAQ (reference sequence). The V gene end was trimmed by 5 bases and the J gene end by 1 base; junction bases not matched to a gene: 6. The CDR3 runs 16 residues. This CDR3 is CASSPTGQGNTGELFF. DNA for the CDR3: TGTGCCAGCAGCCCTACCGGACAGGGGAACACCGGGGAGCTGTTTTTT.

V is TRBV4-1 and J is TRBJ2-1; TRBD2 agrees at 7 bases. The CDR3 totals 17 residues. Germline V gene sequence: CDR1 MGHRA, CDR2 YSYEKL. V shed 1 base, J shed 7 bases, and the junction held 13 bases outside the gene matches. In nucleotides, the CDR3 is TGCGCCAGCAGCCAAGTGCGGGGAGGGCTATCTTCTAATGAGCAGTTCTTC. It specifies CASSQVRGGLSSNEQFF.

This clone was detected only once. The V gene is TRBV18, the J gene TRBJ2-7, with a possible D match to TRBD2 (5 bases). V lost 0 bases to trimming and J lost 4 bases, with 10 bases between them. The CDR3 covers 14 residues. Germline V gene data show CDR1 as KGHSH and CDR2 as LQKENI. The CDR3 sequence is CASSPPGVEYEQYF. Here the CDR3 DNA reads TGTGCCAGCTCACCACCGGGAGTCGAATACGAGCAGTACTTC.

The rearrangement uses TRBV18 and TRBJ1-2; 8 bases are shared with TRBD1. The CDR3 consists of 13 residues. V was clipped by 3 bases and J by 6 bases; unmatched bases: 3. Germline values: CDR1 KGHSH, CDR2 LQKENI. For the CDR3, the DNA is TGTGCCAGCTCACCGACAGGGGTCAATGGCTACACCTTC. It translates to CASSPTGVNGYTF. Complete variable domain (other parts from reference TRBV18 and TRBJ1-2): NAGVMQNPRHLVRRRGQEARLRCSPMKGHSHVYWYRQLPEEGLKFMVYLQKENIIDESGMPKERFSAEFPKEGPSILRIQQVVRGDSAAYFCASSPTGVNGYTFGSGTRLTVV.

V gene TRBV7-2 combines with J gene TRBJ2-1; D not certain. This CDR3 has 12 residues. V was pared by 7 bases and J by 6 bases, with 10 bases between. Germline CDR1 is SGHTA and CDR2 is FQGNSA. As DNA, the CDR3 is TGTGCCAGCACCAGCGACGGCAATGAGCAGTTCTTC. This translates into CASTSDGNEQFF.

Here the CDR3 reads CASSRRRGNQPQHF. DNA for the CDR3: TGTGCCAGCAGCCGACGGAGAGGTAATCAGCCCCAGCATTTT. This chain links TRBV6-5 with TRBJ1-5, with unresolved D. Germline V lookup: CDR1 MNHEY, CDR2 SVGAGI. V gave up 6 bases and J gave up 4 bases, with 13 bases separating them. This CDR3 region has 14 residues.

The V gene is TRBV5-6, the J gene TRBJ1-6, with TRBD1 matching over 7 bases. The CDR3 has 16 residues. The germline V gene has CDR1 SGHDT and CDR2 YYEEEE. J was trimmed by 5 bases and V by 3 bases; bases with no gene match: 8. The CDR3 region has the DNA TGTGCCAGCAGCTCTAGAAGGACAGGAAATAATTCACCCCTCCACTTT. Its translation is CASSSRRTGNNSPLHF.

The V and J genes are TRBV15 and TRBJ2-7; 8 bases align to TRBD2. Germline loops: CDR1 LNHNV, CDR2 YYDKDF (reference sequence). Losses at the gene ends were 5 bases for V and 0 bases for J; bases not matched to a gene: 9. The CDR3 is made up of 16 amino acids. CDR3 DNA: TGTGCCACCAGCTTTGGTGCGGGGGGCCTCTCCTACGAGCAGTACTTC. Its translation: CATSFGAGGLSYEQYF.